Presented here are 11 T cell receptor beta chains from one specimen sequenced in a study of blood T cell repertoires in COVID-19. Clones were sequenced by immunoSEQ multiplex PCR, and TCRdb holds only the in-frame ones, with some missing. In the table there are approximately 120,000 clones, 81% of which are singletons. The sequenced sample was peripheral blood. The receptor source for this set is a woman aged 50 to 60 with acute or convalescent COVID-19.

This rearrangement joins TRBV6-5 to TRBJ1-1; possibly TRBD1 for D (5 bases). This CDR3 spans 13 amino acids. With 7 bases removed from V and 1 base from J, the gap between germline ends came to 10 bases. Germline lookup yields CDR1 MNHEY and CDR2 SVGAGI. The CDR3: CASKGQGNTEAFF. CDR3 sequence (DNA): TGTGCCAGCAAAGGTCAGGGGAACACTGAAGCTTTCTTT.

This clone has a handful of counts. Other DNA sequences in the sample encode the same CDR3. The chain has TRBV5-4 and TRBJ1-1; 7 bases are shared with TRBD1. Germline CDR1 and CDR2: SGHNT and YYREEE (reference sequence). CDR3 length equals 14 residues. V lost 0 bases and J lost 1; bases outside the gene matches: 0. The CDR3 is CASSLDRGNTEAFF. The CDR3 region has the DNA TGTGCCAGCAGCTTGGACAGGGGGAACACTGAAGCTTTCTTT. Full variable domain (outside the CDR3, taken from reference TRBV5-4 and TRBJ1-1): ETGVTQSPTHLIKTRGQQVTLRCSSQSGHNTVSWYQQALGQGPQFIFQYYREEENGRGNFPPRFSGLQFPNYSSELNVNALELDDSALYLCASSLDRGNTEAFFGQGTRLTVV.

The chain joins TRBV20-1 to TRBJ1-6, with a weak D call TRBD1 (5 bases). CDR3 length: 11 residues. CDR1 DFQATT and CDR2 SNEGSKA come from the germline V gene (reference sequence). The V gene lost 6 bases and the J gene lost 5 bases, with 5 bases spanning the gap. The CDR3 coding sequence is TGCAGTGCCAGGGATAATTCACCCCTCCACTTT. Translation gives CSARDNSPLHF.

The chain links TRBV3-1 (or the pseudogene TRBV3-2) to TRBJ1-4; TRBD1 is a possible D gene (6 bases). Germline CDR1 and CDR2: LGHDT and YNNKEL (reference sequence). The CDR3 consists of 14 residues. Trimming cost V 1 base and J 8 bases, with 11 bases left between them. The chain's CDR3 is CASSQAGADEKLFF. DNA for the CDR3: TGTGCCAGCAGCCAAGCAGGGGCGGACGAAAAACTGTTTTTT.

This chain connects TRBV10-1 to TRBJ2-2; D not resolved. Germline V gives CDR1 WNHNN, CDR2 SYGVQD (reference sequence). V shed 7 bases and J shed 0 bases, with 9 bases lying between them. The CDR3 spans 14 residues. CDR3 sequence reads: CASTQNPNTGELFF. The CDR3 DNA is TGCGCCAGCACCCAGAACCCGAACACCGGGGAGCTGTTTTTT.

This clone was found a few times. The gene calls are TRBV5-6 and TRBJ1-6; 7 bases match TRBD1. In germline, CDR1 is SGHDT, CDR2 YYEEEE. The ends lost 3 bases at V and 0 bases at J; junction bases unmatched: 6. CDR3 length: 17 residues. The CDR3 is CASSSSGGLSYNSPLHF. CDR3 in DNA: TGTGCCAGCAGCTCCTCAGGGGGACTCTCCTATAATTCACCCCTCCACTTT. Drawing the rest from reference TRBV5-6 and TRBJ1-6, the complete variable domain is DAGVTQSPTHLIKTRGQQVTLRCSPKSGHDTVSWYQQALGQGPQFIFQYYEEEERQRGNFPDRFSGHQFPNYSSELNVNALLLGDSALYLCASSSSGGLSYNSPLHFGNGTRLTVT.

V is TRBV2 and J is TRBJ1-4; possible D gene TRBD1, 6 bases. The V end was cut by 5 bases, the J end by 3 bases, with 13 bases between. Germline V gene data show CDR1 as SNHLY and CDR2 as FYNNEI. CDR3 length: 15 residues. Written as DNA, the CDR3 is TGTGCCAGCAGTATGATCAGGGGACCTAATGAAAAACTGTTTTTT. Encoded protein: CASSMIRGPNEKLFF.

V usage is TRBV28 and J usage is TRBJ1-6; maybe TRBD1 (5 bases). CDR1 MDHEN and CDR2 SYDVKM come from the germline V gene. Between the trimmed V and J ends, which lost 7 bases and 0 bases, there was a span of 10 bases. The CDR3 totals 15 residues. CDR3 protein: CASKGKSSYNSPLHF. CDR3 coding DNA: TGTGCCAGCAAGGGGAAGAGCTCCTATAATTCACCCCTCCACTTT. Full variable domain (remainder filled in from reference TRBV28 and TRBJ1-6): DVKVTQSSRYLVKRTGEKVFLECVQDMDHENMFWYRQDPGLGLRLIYFSYDVKMKEKGDIPEGYSVSREKKERFSLILESASTNQTSMYLCASKGKSSYNSPLHFGNGTRLTVT.

This chain connects TRBV6-5 to TRBJ1-2; 7 bases fit TRBD1. V shed 5 bases, J shed 4 bases, and the junction held 10 bases outside the gene matches. The CDR3 is 15 amino acids. CDR1 is MNHEY and CDR2 is SVGAGI in the germline V gene. The DNA for the CDR3 is TGTGCCAGCAGTCGGGACAGCCTTATTGGCTATGGCTACACCTTC. The encoded protein is CASSRDSLIGYGYTF.

The chain uses TRBV2 and TRBJ2-5; D not resolved. The V end lost 7 bases, the J end lost 5 bases, and 8 bases lay between the germline ends. Germline assignment: CDR1 SNHLY and CDR2 FYNNEI. CDR3 length: 11 amino acids. The CDR3 DNA sequence: TGTGCCAGCAAAGAGATGGAGACCCAGTACTTC. This translates into CASKEMETQYF. Combining the CDR3 with reference TRBV2 and TRBJ2-5 gives the whole variable domain EPEVTQTPSHQVTQMGQEVILRCVPISNHLYFYWYRQILGQKVEFLVSFYNNEISEKSEIFDDQFSVERPDGSNFTLKIRSTKLEDSAMYFCASKEMETQYFGPGTRLLVL.

This clone was counted once. The genes are TRBV27 and TRBJ2-1; weak D call: TRBD1 (7 bases). The CDR3 length is 13 residues. V shed 4 bases and J shed 9 bases, with 13 bases lying between them. The germline gives CDR1 MNHEY, CDR2 SMNVEV (reference sequence). The CDR3 is CASSYPGGFEQFF. In DNA form, the CDR3 reads TGTGCCAGCAGTTATCCAGGGGGGTTTGAGCAGTTCTTC.